Listed here are 31 T cell receptor beta chains from one sample, sequenced in a study of shared clonotypes between healthy human individuals (dated by TCRdb to the early 2020s). The library was obtained by the immunoSEQ multiplex PCR assay. The table was pulled from immuneACCESS by TCRdb, which kept in-frame rearrangements only. Such tables lose some clones; where checked, under half of the loss comes from unresolved V genes, and the rest has no known cause. The sample table holds roughly 1 million clones, of which approximately 68% were seen once. Of the sample, about 1.5% falls within the top ten clones. Source material: memory CD4+ T cells sorted from blood. What this sample's cell subset or site label stands for: CD45RA-negative fraction. The receptor source for this set is a young man in good health.

The chain is built from TRBV2 and TRBJ1-1; 10 bases align to TRBD1. There are 17 residues in the CDR3. Germline CDR1 SNHLY, CDR2 FYNNEI. Unmatched junction bases numbered 12, after V lost 4 bases and J lost 4 bases. The CDR3 DNA is TGTGCCAGCAGTGCCAGGTGGTCGGGGACAGGGGCCACTGAAGCTTTCTTT. Protein: CASSARWSGTGATEAFF. Drawing the rest from reference TRBV2 and TRBJ1-1, the complete variable domain is EPEVTQTPSHQVTQMGQEVILRCVPISNHLYFYWYRQILGQKVEFLVSFYNNEISEKSEIFDDQFSVERPDGSNFTLKIRSTKLEDSAMYFCASSARWSGTGATEAFFGQGTRLTVV.

This clone has only a few counts. The CDR3 loop is CASSPTSGGASSEQYF. As DNA, the CDR3 is TGTGCCAGCAGCCCTACTAGCGGGGGGGCCTCGTCCGAGCAGTACTTC. This chain uses TRBV11-2 with TRBJ2-7; TRBD2 aligns across 13 bases. Trimming cost V 5 bases and J 6 bases; bases outside gene matches: 10. There are 16 residues in the CDR3. Per the germline V gene, CDR1 is SGHAT and CDR2 is FQNNGV.

Details on this clone: The sample has other DNA sequences that encode this CDR3 too. This chain connects TRBV25-1 to TRBJ2-3; 14 nucleotides match TRBD2. The length of the CDR3 is 17 residues. Trimming removed 4 bases from V and 3 bases from J; junction bases left unmatched: 6. Germline CDR1 reads MGHDK; CDR2 reads SYGVNS. The DNA for the CDR3 is TGTGCCAGCAGTGGACTAGCGGGAGGGCCAGGGACAGATACGCAGTATTTT. Translating gives CASSGLAGGPGTDTQYF.

Comment on this clone: A much larger clonotype is one base distant, so this may be a read error. The identical CDR3 is also encoded by other nucleotide sequences in the sample. The chain joins TRBV5-1 to TRBJ1-3; D is uncertain. The CDR3 is 14 amino acids. Germline lookup yields CDR1 SGHRS and CDR2 YFSETQ. Trimming pared 0 bases from V and 0 bases from J, leaving 4 bases between. The CDR3 spells CASSLGGSGNTIYF. The CDR3 bases are TGCGCCAGCAGCTTGGGCGGCTCTGGAAACACCATATATTTT.

This chain joins TRBV6-1 and TRBJ2-1; D tentatively fits TRBD1 or TRBD2 (5 bases each). This CDR3 region has 13 residues. The germline gives CDR1 MNHNS, CDR2 SASEGT. V was cut by 8 bases and J by 5 bases, with 13 bases left in between. The DNA for the CDR3 is TGTGCCAGCGCTAAAGAGGGGAACAATGAGCAGTTCTTC. Its protein is CASAKEGNNEQFF.

The rearrangement uses TRBV28 and TRBJ2-3, with a tentative D call TRBD2 (5 bases). Trimming cost V 5 bases and J 0 bases, with 12 bases left between them. Per the germline V gene, CDR1 is MDHEN and CDR2 is SYDVKM. This CDR3 comprises 15 residues. The CDR3 is CASSAGSFSTDTQYF. The CDR3 DNA is TGTGCCAGCAGTGCTGGGAGTTTTAGCACAGATACGCAGTATTTT.

V gene TRBV19 combines with J gene TRBJ2-3; D gene uncertain. CDR1 is LNHDA, CDR2 SQIVND, per germline (reference sequence). This CDR3 is built from 14 residues. Trimming removed 4 bases at V and 0 bases at J, with 8 bases between. The CDR3 spells CASSTSYSTDTQYF. For the CDR3, the DNA is TGTGCCAGTAGTACCAGTTATAGCACAGATACGCAGTATTTT.

The V gene is TRBV19, the J gene TRBJ1-5, with D hard to call. Per the germline V gene, CDR1 is LNHDA and CDR2 is SQIVND (reference sequence). This CDR3 spans 12 amino acids. V was cut by 7 bases and J by 5 bases, with 9 bases left in between. The CDR3 DNA is TGTGCCAGTAATGCGCGCTATCAGCCCCAGCATTTT. It is translated as CASNARYQPQHF.

The gene calls are TRBV11-2 and TRBJ2-7; 7 bases line up with TRBD1. The CDR3 contains 14 residues. J lost 3 bases, V lost 2 bases, and 4 bases had no gene match. The germline gives CDR1 SGHAT, CDR2 FQNNGV. The CDR3 region has the DNA TGTGCCAGCAGCTTATACAGGGGTAGCTACGAGCAGTACTTC. Translating gives CASSLYRGSYEQYF. Full variable domain (remainder filled in from reference TRBV11-2 and TRBJ2-7): EAGVAQSPRYKIIEKRQSVAFWCNPISGHATLYWYQQILGQGPKLLIQFQNNGVVDDSQLPKDRFSAERLKGVDSTLKIQPAKLEDSAVYLCASSLYRGSYEQYFGPGTRLTVT.

The chain recombines TRBV11-2 with TRBJ2-7, with 12 nucleotides matching TRBD2. The CDR3 sequence is 14 residues long. CDR1 and CDR2 from the germline V gene are SGHAT and FQNNGV. J gave up 4 bases and V 4 bases, and 2 bases lay outside the gene matches. CDR3 loop: CASSSGLAGYEQYF. The CDR3 coding sequence is TGTGCCAGCAGCTCAGGACTAGCGGGATACGAGCAGTACTTC.

This clone appeared once. This chain connects TRBV11-2 to TRBJ1-1; 9 positions match TRBD1. After removal of 4 bases from V and 5 bases from J, the junction contained 5 bases not matched to a gene. The CDR3 spans 14 residues. Germline V CDR1 and CDR2: SGHAT, FQNNGV. CDR3 bases: TGTGCCAGCAGCTCGGGGACAGGGCGGACTGAAGCTTTCTTT. It encodes CASSSGTGRTEAFF.

This sequence joins TRBV9 and TRBJ1-1, with 10 bases lining up with TRBD1. The germline CDR1 and CDR2 sequences are SGDLS and YYNGEE. J gave up 5 bases and V 6 bases, and 16 bases lay outside the gene matches. The length of the CDR3 is 17 residues. CDR3 loop: CASNIDHGQGEKTEAFF. DNA for the CDR3: TGTGCCAGCAACATCGACCATGGACAGGGGGAGAAGACTGAAGCTTTCTTT.

V is TRBV7-9 and J is TRBJ2-3, with 7 bases lining up with TRBD1. In germline, CDR1 is SEHNR, CDR2 FQNEAQ (reference sequence). The junction had 13 bases not matched to a gene; V was cut back by 5 bases and J by 14 bases. The CDR3 length is 13 residues. The CDR3 DNA reads as TGTGCCAGCAGCAGACAGGGACACAAACCCCCGTATTTT. It specifies CASSRQGHKPPYF.

V usage is TRBV5-1 and J usage is TRBJ2-5; 9 bases match TRBD2. The CDR3 is made up of 17 amino acids. Germline V gives CDR1 SGHRS, CDR2 YFSETQ. V was pared by 0 bases and J by 5 bases, with 11 bases of the junction left unmatched. The CDR3 loop is CASSLGLAGQSLETQYF. For the CDR3, the DNA is TGCGCCAGCAGCTTGGGGCTAGCGGGACAGAGTTTGGAGACCCAGTACTTC. The entire variable domain, with the rest obtained from reference TRBV5-1 and TRBJ2-5, is as follows: KAGVTQTPRYLIKTRGQQVTLSCSPISGHRSVSWYQQTPGQGLQFLFEYFSETQRNKGNFPGRFSGRQFSNSRSEMNVSTLELGDSALYLCASSLGLAGQSLETQYFGPGTRLLVL.

The CDR3 DNA follows: TGTGCCAGCAGCTTCGGTGGGCGGGATGGCTACACCTTC. Protein product: CASSFGGRDGYTF. The V call is TRBV5-4, the J call TRBJ1-2; D uncertain. Looked up from germline, CDR1 is SGHNT and CDR2 is YYREEE (reference sequence). The CDR3 has 13 amino acids. The V end was cut by 2 bases, the J end by 6 bases, with 11 bases between. Together with reference TRBV5-4 and TRBJ1-2, the CDR3 gives the full variable domain: ETGVTQSPTHLIKTRGQQVTLRCSSQSGHNTVSWYQQALGQGPQFIFQYYREEENGRGNFPPRFSGLQFPNYSSELNVNALELDDSALYLCASSFGGRDGYTFGSGTRLTVV.

The chain recombines TRBV6-1 with TRBJ2-1; TRBD2 aligns across 15 bases. V was clipped by 3 bases and J by 12 bases; unmatched bases: 6. CDR3 length: 15 amino acids. Germline V lookup: CDR1 MNHNS, CDR2 SASEGT. The CDR3 protein is CASSENLGLAGGQFF. The CDR3 DNA sequence: TGTGCCAGCAGTGAGAACTTGGGACTAGCGGGGGGGCAGTTCTTC.

Details on this clone: Other DNA sequences in the same sample also yield this CDR3. Here the CDR3 reads CASSLVAGVVNEQFF. The CDR3, as DNA: TGCGCCAGCAGCTTAGTAGCGGGAGTAGTCAATGAGCAGTTCTTC. The chain links TRBV5-1 to TRBJ2-1, with 9 bases matching TRBD2. This CDR3 spans 15 amino acids. Germline trimming cut 2 bases from V and 6 bases from J; bases unmatched to any gene: 6. Germline CDR1 reads SGHRS; CDR2 reads YFSETQ.

The V and J genes are TRBV7-6 and TRBJ2-7; 8 nucleotides line up with TRBD1. The germline gives CDR1 SGHVS, CDR2 FNYEAQ. With 4 bases clipped from V and 1 base from J, the junction kept 21 bases outside the gene matches. This CDR3 contains 20 residues. DNA of the CDR3: TGTGCCAGCAGCTCGATAGCATCCGGGACAGGACCTTCCCCATCCTACGAGCAGTACTTC. This translates into CASSSIASGTGPSPSYEQYF.

The V and J genes are TRBV6-6 and TRBJ2-1, with a weak D call TRBD1 (5 bases). CDR3 length equals 16 residues. CDR1 is MNHNY, CDR2 SVGAGI, per germline (reference sequence). Between the trimmed V and J ends, which lost 6 bases and 3 bases, there was a span of 18 bases. The CDR3 DNA reads as TGTGCCAGCAGAGACCTCGGACATTCCGTCTACAATGAGCAGTTCTTC. Translating gives CASRDLGHSVYNEQFF.

This clone was counted a single time. The rearrangement uses TRBV5-1 and TRBJ2-2; TRBD2 might be the D (5 bases). CDR3 length: 14 residues. Germline V lookup: CDR1 SGHRS, CDR2 YFSETQ. Trimming stripped 4 bases from V and 7 bases from J, with 14 bases between. CDR3 bases: TGCGCCAGCAGCCCCGGACTCCTCGACGGGGAGCTGTTTTTT. Translating it yields CASSPGLLDGELFF.

This chain joins TRBV4-1 and TRBJ2-3, with 8 bases that match TRBD2. V trimming: 2 bases; J trimming: 10 bases; junction bases outside the gene matches: 8. Germline assignment: CDR1 MGHRA and CDR2 YSYEKL. The CDR3 sequence is 14 residues long. The CDR3 nucleotides are TGCGCCAGCAGCCAATACTATCGGGGGGGTGCGCAGTATTTT. Translated, it gives CASSQYYRGGAQYF.

This chain joins TRBV28 and TRBJ2-1; TRBD1 aligns across 10 bases. The CDR3 is 14 residues long. Germline CDR1 reads MDHEN; CDR2 reads SYDVKM. Trimming cost V 5 bases and J 5 bases; bases outside gene matches: 3. CDR3 coding DNA: TGTGCCAGCAGTGGGACAGGGGTCAACAATGAGCAGTTCTTC. It is translated as CASSGTGVNNEQFF.

This clone was detected only a few times. This chain links TRBV7-9 with TRBJ2-6; D might be TRBD1 or TRBD2, each matching 5 bases. The CDR3 is made up of 18 amino acids. Germline CDR1 and CDR2: SEHNR and FQNEAQ (reference sequence). V was shortened by 6 bases and J by 2 bases, with 20 bases between the two germline ends. CDR3 protein: CASSTTSGTAPGANVLTF. The CDR3 DNA is TGTGCCAGCAGTACTACTTCCGGGACGGCCCCTGGGGCCAACGTCCTGACTTTC.

The V and J genes are TRBV15 and TRBJ1-1; D is unresolved. The CDR3 extends over 13 amino acids. Trimming cost V 6 bases and J 5 bases, with 13 bases left between them. CDR1 is LNHNV, CDR2 YYDKDF, per germline (reference sequence). The CDR3 bases are TGTGCCACCAGTTCGGACGCCCGGACTGAAGCTTTCTTT. Protein: CATSSDARTEAFF.

This clone came up once. The chain combines TRBV11-2 with TRBJ2-5; D is uncertain. The V end was cut by 1 base, the J end by 3 bases, with 12 bases between. This CDR3 is built from 15 residues. Germline V lookup: CDR1 SGHAT, CDR2 FQNNGV. CDR3 residues: CASSLGGWGKETQYF. DNA of the CDR3: TGTGCCAGCAGCTTAGGGGGTTGGGGAAAAGAGACCCAGTACTTC. The entire variable domain, with the rest obtained from reference TRBV11-2 and TRBJ2-5, is as follows: EAGVAQSPRYKIIEKRQSVAFWCNPISGHATLYWYQQILGQGPKLLIQFQNNGVVDDSQLPKDRFSAERLKGVDSTLKIQPAKLEDSAVYLCASSLGGWGKETQYFGPGTRLLVL.

This sequence joins TRBV18 and TRBJ2-3, with D hard to call. Trimming shortened V by 3 bases and J by 5 bases, and 12 bases separated the two germline ends. Germline loops: CDR1 KGHSH, CDR2 LQKENI. The CDR3 is 14 amino acids. CDR3 sequence: CASSPLRSGDTQYF. CDR3 DNA: TGTGCCAGCTCACCTTTAAGGAGTGGAGATACGCAGTATTTT.

The sample holds one count of this clone. The chain couples TRBV7-9 to TRBJ2-1; 7 bases are a match to TRBD2. Trimming cost V 1 base and J 2 bases; bases outside gene matches: 5. This CDR3 is built from 16 residues. Looked up from germline, CDR1 is SEHNR and CDR2 is FQNEAQ (reference sequence). CDR3 bases: TGTGCCAGCAGCTTAGACCAGGGAGGGGCCTACAATGAGCAGTTCTTC. This gives the protein CASSLDQGGAYNEQFF.

The V and J genes are TRBV11-2 and TRBJ2-2; tentative D call: TRBD2 (5 bases). The CDR3 loop spans 14 amino acids. CDR1 and CDR2 (germline): SGHAT, FQNNGV. V shed 6 bases and J shed 6 bases, with 14 bases lying between them. The CDR3 bases are TGTGCCAGCAGAAGAAGAGAAGCGGCCGGGGAGCTGTTTTTT. Its protein product is CASRRREAAGELFF.

The chain has TRBV5-5 and TRBJ2-5, with 7 bases that match TRBD2. The CDR3 covers 16 residues. Germline CDR1 SGHKS, CDR2 YYEKEE (reference sequence). V was pared by 4 bases and J by 1 base, with 10 bases of the junction left unmatched. This chain's CDR3 is CASSPLLGGGQETQYF. CDR3 in DNA: TGTGCCAGCAGCCCGCTGCTGGGGGGGGGCCAAGAGACCCAGTACTTC.

The chain combines TRBV7-2 with TRBJ1-3; tentative D call: TRBD1 (5 bases). Trimming took 5 bases from V and 4 from J, leaving 15 bases between them. CDR1 is SGHTA and CDR2 is FQGNSA in the germline V gene. The CDR3 length is 15 residues. CDR3 residues: CASSPGGGSGNTIYF. CDR3 in DNA: TGTGCCAGCAGCCCCGGGGGAGGGTCCGGAAACACCATATATTTT.

V is TRBV10-2 and J is TRBJ2-7; 12 nucleotides line up with TRBD2. Germline V lookup: CDR1 WSHSY, CDR2 SAAADI. The junction had 4 bases not matched to a gene; V was cut back by 5 bases and J by 5 bases. There are 14 residues in the CDR3. The DNA of the CDR3 is TGCGCCAGCAGTACGACTAGCGGGAGTAACGAGCAGTACTTC. This codes for CASSTTSGSNEQYF.